This T cell receptor (beta chain) was recorded in a study of T cells in localized non-small cell lung cancer (dated by TCRdb to 2018 to 2021). Context from the whole study: The study analyzed T cell repertoires of 200 to 300 early-stage NSCLC patients, comparing tumors and uninvolved tumor-adjacent lungs. The cohort was made up of 236 treatment-naive NSCLC patients whose localized lung tumors had been resected. The mean age of the NSCLC patients was 50 to 85 years, with 130 or so men and 85 to 110 women. What the research found in general, with its limitations: Because multi-region tumor sequencing was not performed, intratumor heterogeneity could not be ruled out. Of the top 100 tumor clones, a median of roughly 53 were detected in paired uninvolved adjacent lung; roughly 26 were also among that lung's top 100. Since the design was exploratory, TCR variables were selected using unadjusted p-values with no false-discovery rate correction. Higher T cell density in blood was associated with longer overall survival, whereas higher clonality in adjacent lung was associated with shorter survival. Uninvolved tumor-adjacent lung showed the highest T cell clonality, higher than tumor, which suggests more focused antigenic responses in the uninvolved tumor-adjacent lung.

For this clone: Its antigen is still unknown. No base quality information exists; no much larger clone differs at one position.

Sequences SNHLY (CDR1) and FYNNEI (CDR2) are obtained from the germline V gene. The CDR3 holds 14 amino acids from the cysteine to the phenylalanine. Only CDR3 DNA is held: 42 bases, read in frame from base 1. Trimming removed 4 bases from V and 0 bases from J; the gene matches leave 1 base unexplained. The immunoSEQ Assay was used to sequence TCR beta CDR3 regions from DNA. Under the source paper's analysis protocol: T cell density was computed as TCR beta template counts normalized to usable DNA estimated by amplifying housekeeping genes. Using the preseqR package, richness was estimated by extrapolating to 120,000 templates for tissue samples and 400,000 templates for PBMC samples. Clonality was defined as one minus Pielou's evenness. Tissue-enriched TCRs were identified by differential abundance testing using productive amino-acid clonotypes, minimum total count 5 and alpha 0.1. The Jaccard Index and the Morisita Overlap Index were used to measure repertoire overlap between compartments. GLIPH grouped TCR beta CDR3s together with public tetramer-defined viral CDR3s, and a viral motif had to include at least three viral sequences and show V-gene enrichment. The table was pulled from immuneACCESS by TCRdb, which kept in-frame rearrangements only. Such tables lose some clones; where checked, under half of the loss comes from unresolved V genes, and the rest has no known cause. V and J calls and clone size are copied from that table; D and trimming were computed from the DNA. The sample includes about 33,000 clones, with approximately 91% observed a single time. The ten largest clones take up under 6% of the sample.

At diagnosis, peripheral blood, uninvolved tumor-adjacent lung and tumor were collected and were preserved as a mix of fresh-frozen and FFPE material. For TCR repertoire profiling, the blood samples were analyzed as peripheral blood mononuclear cells. The rearranged segments are TRBV2 and TRBJ2-3, and TRBD2 matches 7 of the central bases. The TCR comes from a man between 35 and 75 years old with stage II lung adenocarcinoma. The sequencing used PBMCs, collected before any cancer treatment. The DNA sequence is given as TGTGCCAGCAGTGGGCGGGAGAGCACAGATACGCAGTATTTT. It is translated as CASSGRESTDTQYF.